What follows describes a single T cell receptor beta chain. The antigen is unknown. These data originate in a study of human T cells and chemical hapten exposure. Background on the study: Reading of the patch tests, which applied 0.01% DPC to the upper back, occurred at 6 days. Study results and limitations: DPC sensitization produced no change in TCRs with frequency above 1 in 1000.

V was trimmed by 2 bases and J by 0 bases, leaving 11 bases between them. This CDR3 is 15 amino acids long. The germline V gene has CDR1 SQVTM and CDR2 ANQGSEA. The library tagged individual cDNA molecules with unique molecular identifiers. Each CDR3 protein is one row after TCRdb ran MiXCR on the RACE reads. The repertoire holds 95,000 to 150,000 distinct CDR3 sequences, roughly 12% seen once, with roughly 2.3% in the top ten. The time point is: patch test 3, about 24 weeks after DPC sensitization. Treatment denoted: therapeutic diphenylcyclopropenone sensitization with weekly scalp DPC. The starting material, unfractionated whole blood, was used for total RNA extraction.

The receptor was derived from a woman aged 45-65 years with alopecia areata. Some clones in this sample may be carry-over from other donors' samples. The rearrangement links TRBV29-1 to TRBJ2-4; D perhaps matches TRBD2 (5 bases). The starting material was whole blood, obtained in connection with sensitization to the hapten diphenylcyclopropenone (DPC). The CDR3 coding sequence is TGCAGCGTTGAAACGGGAAAGGGAGCCAAAAACATTCAGTACTTC. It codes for CSVETGKGAKNIQYF.